A single sample gave rise to the 12 T cell receptor beta chains below, sequenced in a study of control samples from healthy donors and cancer patients. The data were produced by immunoSEQ multiplex PCR, yet TCRdb's version contains in-frame clones alone and is incomplete. The sample has around 130,000 clones, approximately 90% seen once. The sample taken for sequencing was blood. These receptors were obtained from a young man in good health.

The rearrangement uses TRBV9 and TRBJ1-5, with 8 bases that match TRBD1. The CDR3 runs 15 residues. The junction had 3 bases not matched to a gene; V was cut back by 4 bases and J by 0 bases. Germline CDR1 SGDLS, CDR2 YYNGEE. The CDR3 sequence: CASSPGQGSNQPQHF. DNA for the CDR3: TGTGCCAGCAGCCCCGGACAGGGTAGCAATCAGCCCCAGCATTTT.

In DNA, the CDR3 is TGCGCCAGCAGTCACCCCAGGGGGTTCGGCAATCAGCCCCAGCATTTT. This translates into CASSHPRGFGNQPQHF. The chain recombines TRBV23-1 with TRBJ1-5; 7 nucleotides align to TRBD1. TRBV23-1 is treated as an ORF (open reading frame) with a function not yet certain. The junction had 7 bases not matched to a gene; V was cut back by 3 bases and J by 2 bases. The CDR3 runs to 16 residues.

The chain employs TRBV7-7 and TRBJ1-4, with 9 bases lining up with TRBD1. Trimming at V came to 6 bases and at J to 3 bases, leaving 11 bases not matched to a gene. The V gene's germline CDR1 is SSHAT and CDR2 FNYEAQ (reference sequence). The CDR3 has 17 residues. The CDR3 DNA is TGTGCCAGCAGTCCCGGGACAGGGTTATTAGCTAATGAAAAACTGTTTTTT. This gives the protein CASSPGTGLLANEKLFF.

The chain uses TRBV30 and TRBJ2-6; D call uncertain. This CDR3 has 15 amino acids. The V end was cut by 3 bases, the J end by 0 bases, with 9 bases between. The germline V gene has CDR1 GTSNPN and CDR2 SVGIG (reference sequence). CDR3 sequence (DNA): TGTGCCTGGAGCCCGTTCCTCTCTGGGGCCAACGTCCTGACTTTC. Protein product: CAWSPFLSGANVLTF. Variable domain in full (rest from reference TRBV30 and TRBJ2-6): SQTIHQWPATLVQPVGSPLSLECTVEGTSNPNLYWYRQAAGRGLQLLFYSVGIGQISSEVPQNLSASRPQDRQFILSSKKLLLSDSGFYLCAWSPFLSGANVLTFGAGSRLTVL.

The J gene is TRBJ1-1, the V gene TRBV15, with 9 bases aligning to TRBD1. With 4 bases clipped from V and 1 base from J, the junction kept 1 base outside the gene matches. This CDR3 is built from 14 residues. The germline gives CDR1 LNHNV, CDR2 YYDKDF (reference sequence). DNA for the CDR3: TGTGCCACCAGCAAGGGACAGGGGAACACTGAAGCTTTCTTT. Protein: CATSKGQGNTEAFF.

The chain is built from TRBV24-1 and TRBJ1-2, with 7 nucleotides matching TRBD1. Germline V gene lookup returns CDR1 KGHDR and CDR2 SFDVKD. The CDR3 contains 14 residues. The trim removed 7 bases at V and 4 bases at J, leaving 8 bases unmatched. The CDR3 DNA reads as TGTGCCACCAGCCCGGGACAGAGAAGCTATGGCTACACCTTC. It yields the protein CATSPGQRSYGYTF.

In its sample, this clone was seen a few times. The chain employs TRBV6-2 or TRBV6-3 and TRBJ2-5; D call uncertain. Trimming took off 5 bases at V and 3 bases at J, with 16 bases between the two ends. CDR1 is MNHEY and CDR2 is SVGEGT in the germline V gene. The CDR3 extends over 15 amino acids. CDR3 DNA: TGTGCCAGCAGTCTGCCACTATTACGGAAAGAGACCCAGTACTTC. As protein: CASSLPLLRKETQYF.

J is TRBJ1-1 and V is TRBV2; 7 bases align to TRBD1. The CDR3 loop spans 15 amino acids. Per germline, CDR1 SNHLY and CDR2 FYNNEI. Unmatched junction bases numbered 7, after V lost 2 bases and J lost 4 bases. The CDR3 sequence: CASSEIGGWGTEAFF. CDR3 nucleotides: TGTGCCAGCAGTGAAATAGGGGGCTGGGGCACTGAAGCTTTCTTT. Full variable domain (rest looked up from reference TRBV2 and TRBJ1-1): EPEVTQTPSHQVTQMGQEVILRCVPISNHLYFYWYRQILGQKVEFLVSFYNNEISEKSEIFDDQFSVERPDGSNFTLKIRSTKLEDSAMYFCASSEIGGWGTEAFFGQGTRLTVV.

The chain has TRBV12-2 and TRBJ1-1; no check of the table's D call, TRBD1, against the DNA was made. TRBV12-2 is given as a pseudogene. The CDR3 runs to 15 residues. The CDR3 loop is CASRTPDRGSTEAFF. The CDR3 DNA follows: TGTGCAAGTCGTACCCCGGACAGGGGCAGCACTGAAGCTTTCTTT.

Here the CDR3 reads CATPDTPMNTEAFF. CDR3 bases: TGTGCCACCCCGGACACCCCCATGAACACTGAAGCTTTCTTT. This chain links TRBV6-5 with TRBJ1-1, with D possibly matching TRBD1 (5 bases). V shed 10 bases and J shed 0 bases, with 15 bases lying between them. CDR3 size: 14 residues. The germline V gene has CDR1 MNHEY and CDR2 SVGAGI.

The CDR3, as DNA: TGTGCTAGTGGTTTGTGGCGCATGAACACTGAAGCTTTCTTT. The encoded protein is CASGLWRMNTEAFF. The chain has TRBV12-5 and TRBJ1-1; D ambiguous. Trimming left V 2 bases short and J 0 bases short, with 7 bases between. The CDR3 length is 14 residues. In germline, CDR1 is LGHNT, CDR2 FRNRAP.

The rearrangement joins TRBV5-8 to TRBJ2-7, with 8 bases aligning to TRBD2. Trimming cost V 6 bases and J 2 bases; bases outside gene matches: 4. The germline V gene has CDR1 SGHTS and CDR2 YDEGEE. This CDR3 contains 13 residues. The CDR3 DNA sequence: TGTGCCAGCAACGCACTAGCGGCCTACGAGCAGTACTTC. Translating gives CASNALAAYEQYF.